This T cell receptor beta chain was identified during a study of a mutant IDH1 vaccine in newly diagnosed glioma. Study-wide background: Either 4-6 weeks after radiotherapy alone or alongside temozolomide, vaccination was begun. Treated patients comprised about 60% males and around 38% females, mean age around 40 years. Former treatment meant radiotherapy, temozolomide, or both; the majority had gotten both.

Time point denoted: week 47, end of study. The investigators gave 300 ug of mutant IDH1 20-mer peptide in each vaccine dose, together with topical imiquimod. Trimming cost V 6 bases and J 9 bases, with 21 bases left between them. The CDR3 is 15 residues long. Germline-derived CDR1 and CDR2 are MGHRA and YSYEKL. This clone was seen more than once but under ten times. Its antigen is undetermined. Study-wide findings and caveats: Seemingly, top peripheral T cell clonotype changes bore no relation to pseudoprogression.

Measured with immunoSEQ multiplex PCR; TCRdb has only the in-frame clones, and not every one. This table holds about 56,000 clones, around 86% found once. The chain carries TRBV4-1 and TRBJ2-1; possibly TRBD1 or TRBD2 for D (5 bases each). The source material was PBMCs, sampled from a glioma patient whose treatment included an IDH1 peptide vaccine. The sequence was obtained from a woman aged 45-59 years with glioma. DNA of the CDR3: TGCGCCAGCAGTCAAAGTGGGGGAGCAGCCCCTGAGCAGTTCTTC. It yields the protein CASSQSGGAAPEQFF.